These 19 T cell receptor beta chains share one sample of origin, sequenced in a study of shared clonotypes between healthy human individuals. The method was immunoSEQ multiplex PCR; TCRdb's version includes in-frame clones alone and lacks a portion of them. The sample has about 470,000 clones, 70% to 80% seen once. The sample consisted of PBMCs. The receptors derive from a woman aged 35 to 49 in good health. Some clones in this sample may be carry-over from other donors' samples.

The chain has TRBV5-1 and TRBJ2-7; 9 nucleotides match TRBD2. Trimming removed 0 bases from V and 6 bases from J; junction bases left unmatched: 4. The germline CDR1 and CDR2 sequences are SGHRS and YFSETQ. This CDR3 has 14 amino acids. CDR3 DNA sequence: TGCGCCAGCAGCTTGGAGCGGGAGGTTGTCGAGCAGTACTTC. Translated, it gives CASSLEREVVEQYF.

As DNA, the CDR3 is TGCGCCAGCAGCTTAGGGACTACTTACGAGCAGTACTTC. It translates to CASSLGTTYEQYF. The rearrangement joins TRBV5-1 to TRBJ2-7; 7 bases map to TRBD2. The CDR3 runs 13 residues. In germline, CDR1 is SGHRS, CDR2 YFSETQ. With V trimmed by 2 bases and J by 4 bases, 3 bases remained unmatched. Looking up the rest from reference TRBV5-1 and TRBJ2-7 gives the full variable domain: KAGVTQTPRYLIKTRGQQVTLSCSPISGHRSVSWYQQTPGQGLQFLFEYFSETQRNKGNFPGRFSGRQFSNSRSEMNVSTLELGDSALYLCASSLGTTYEQYFGPGTRLTVT.

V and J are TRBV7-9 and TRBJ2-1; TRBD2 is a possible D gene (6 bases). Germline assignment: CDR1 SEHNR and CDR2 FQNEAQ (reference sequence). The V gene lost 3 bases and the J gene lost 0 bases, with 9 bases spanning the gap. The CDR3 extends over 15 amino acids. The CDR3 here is CASSFSGYSYNEQFF. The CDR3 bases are TGTGCCAGCAGCTTTAGCGGATACTCCTACAATGAGCAGTTCTTC. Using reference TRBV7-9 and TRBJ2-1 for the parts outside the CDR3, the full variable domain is DTGVSQNPRHKITKRGQNVTFRCDPISEHNRLYWYRQTLGQGPEFLTYFQNEAQLEKSRLLSDRFSAERPKGSFSTLEIQRTEQGDSAMYLCASSFSGYSYNEQFFGPGTRLTVL.

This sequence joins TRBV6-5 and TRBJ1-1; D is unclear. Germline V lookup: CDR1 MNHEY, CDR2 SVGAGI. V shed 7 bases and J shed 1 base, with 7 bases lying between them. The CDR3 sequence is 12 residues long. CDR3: CASKSPNTEAFF. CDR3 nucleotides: TGTGCCAGCAAGTCCCCGAACACTGAAGCTTTCTTT.

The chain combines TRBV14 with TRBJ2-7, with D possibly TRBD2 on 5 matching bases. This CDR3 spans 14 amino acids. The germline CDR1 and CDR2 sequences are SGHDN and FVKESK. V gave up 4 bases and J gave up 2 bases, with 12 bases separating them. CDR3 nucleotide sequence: TGTGCCAGCAGCCCCCAGAGCGGAACCTACGAGCAGTACTTC. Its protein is CASSPQSGTYEQYF.

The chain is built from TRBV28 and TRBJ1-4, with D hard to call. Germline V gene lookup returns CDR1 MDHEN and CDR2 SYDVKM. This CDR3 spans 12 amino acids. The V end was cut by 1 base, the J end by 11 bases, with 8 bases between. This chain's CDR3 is CASSLYDGKLFF. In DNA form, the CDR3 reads TGTGCCAGCAGTTTATACGACGGGAAACTGTTTTTT.

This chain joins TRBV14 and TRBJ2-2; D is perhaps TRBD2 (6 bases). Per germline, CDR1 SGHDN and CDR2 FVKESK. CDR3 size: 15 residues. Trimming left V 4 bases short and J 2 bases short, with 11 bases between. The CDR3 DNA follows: TGTGCCAGCAGCCGGAGGGGAGCCAACACCGGGGAGCTGTTTTTT. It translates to CASSRRGANTGELFF.

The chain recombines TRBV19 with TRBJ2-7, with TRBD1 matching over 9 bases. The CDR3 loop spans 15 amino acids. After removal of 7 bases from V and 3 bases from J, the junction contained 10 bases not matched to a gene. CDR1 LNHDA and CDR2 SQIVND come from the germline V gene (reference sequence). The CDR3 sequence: CASTPGTGILYEQYF. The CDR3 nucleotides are TGTGCCAGTACCCCCGGGACAGGGATCCTCTACGAGCAGTACTTC.

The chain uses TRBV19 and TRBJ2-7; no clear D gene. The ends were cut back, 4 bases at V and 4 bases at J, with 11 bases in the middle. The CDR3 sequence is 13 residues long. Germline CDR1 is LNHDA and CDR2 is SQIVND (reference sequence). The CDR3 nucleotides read TGTGCCAGTAGTACAGGCGTGTTGTACGAGCAGTACTTC. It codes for CASSTGVLYEQYF.

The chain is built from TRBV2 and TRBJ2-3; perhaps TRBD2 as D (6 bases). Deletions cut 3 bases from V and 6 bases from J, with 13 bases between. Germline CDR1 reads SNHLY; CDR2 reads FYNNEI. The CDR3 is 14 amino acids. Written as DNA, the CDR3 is TGTGCCAGCAGTGATGAGGAGGGGAGGGATACGCAGTATTTT. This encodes CASSDEEGRDTQYF.

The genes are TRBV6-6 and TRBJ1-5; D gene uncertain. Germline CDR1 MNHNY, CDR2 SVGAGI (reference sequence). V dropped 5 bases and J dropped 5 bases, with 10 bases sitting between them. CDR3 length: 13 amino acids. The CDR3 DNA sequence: TGTGCCAGCAGTCATAGACGCGATCAGCCCCAGCATTTT. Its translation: CASSHRRDQPQHF.

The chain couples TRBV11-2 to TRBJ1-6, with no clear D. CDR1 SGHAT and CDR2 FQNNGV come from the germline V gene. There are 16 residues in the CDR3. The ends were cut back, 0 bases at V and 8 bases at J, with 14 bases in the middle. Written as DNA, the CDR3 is TGTGCCAGCAGCTTAGAGGGAGGGATGCTGCATTCACCCCTCCACTTT. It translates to CASSLEGGMLHSPLHF.

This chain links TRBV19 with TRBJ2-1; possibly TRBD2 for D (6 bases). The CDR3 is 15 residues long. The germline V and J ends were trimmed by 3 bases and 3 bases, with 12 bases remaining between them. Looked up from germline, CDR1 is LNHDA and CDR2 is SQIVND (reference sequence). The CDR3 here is CASSIGASDYNEQFF. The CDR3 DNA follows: TGTGCCAGTAGTATCGGGGCTAGCGACTACAATGAGCAGTTCTTC.

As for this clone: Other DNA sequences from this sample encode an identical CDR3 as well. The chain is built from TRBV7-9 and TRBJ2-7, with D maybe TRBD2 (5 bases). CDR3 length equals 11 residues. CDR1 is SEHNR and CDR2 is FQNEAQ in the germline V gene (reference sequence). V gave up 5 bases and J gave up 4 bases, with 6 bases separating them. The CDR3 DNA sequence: TGTGCCAGCAGCCCGGGGTACGAGCAGTACTTC. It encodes CASSPGYEQYF.

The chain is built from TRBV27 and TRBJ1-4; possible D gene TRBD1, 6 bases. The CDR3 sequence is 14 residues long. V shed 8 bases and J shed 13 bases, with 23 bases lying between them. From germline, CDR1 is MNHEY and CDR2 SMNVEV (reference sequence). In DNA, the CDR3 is TGTGCCAGCTCCCTATTAAGGGGGGCCGGCGCACTGTTTTTT. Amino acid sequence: CASSLLRGAGALFF.

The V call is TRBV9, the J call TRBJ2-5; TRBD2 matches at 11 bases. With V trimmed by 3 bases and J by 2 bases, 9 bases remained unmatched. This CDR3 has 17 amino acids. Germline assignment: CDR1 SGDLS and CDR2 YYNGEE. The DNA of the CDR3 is TGTGCCAGCAGCGAGGGGGGACTAGCGGACCTACAAGAGACCCAGTACTTC. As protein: CASSEGGLADLQETQYF.

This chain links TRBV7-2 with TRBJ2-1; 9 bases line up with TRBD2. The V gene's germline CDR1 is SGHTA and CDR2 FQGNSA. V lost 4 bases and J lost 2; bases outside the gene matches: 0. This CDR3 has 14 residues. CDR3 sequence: CASSSSGTYNEQFF. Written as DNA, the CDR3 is TGTGCCAGCAGCTCTAGCGGGACCTACAATGAGCAGTTCTTC.

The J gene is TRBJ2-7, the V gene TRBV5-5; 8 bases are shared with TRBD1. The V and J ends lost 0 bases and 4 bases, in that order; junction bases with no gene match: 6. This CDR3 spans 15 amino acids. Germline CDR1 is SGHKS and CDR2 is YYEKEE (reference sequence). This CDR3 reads CASSLGQGAWYEQYF. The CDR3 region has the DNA TGTGCCAGCAGCTTGGGGCAGGGGGCCTGGTACGAGCAGTACTTC.

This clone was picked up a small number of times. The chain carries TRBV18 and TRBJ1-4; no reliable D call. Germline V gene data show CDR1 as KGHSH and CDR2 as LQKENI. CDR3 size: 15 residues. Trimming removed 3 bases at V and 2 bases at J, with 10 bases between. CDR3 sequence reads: CASSPRSATNEKLFF. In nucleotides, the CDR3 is TGTGCCAGCTCACCGAGGAGTGCTACTAATGAAAAACTGTTTTTT.